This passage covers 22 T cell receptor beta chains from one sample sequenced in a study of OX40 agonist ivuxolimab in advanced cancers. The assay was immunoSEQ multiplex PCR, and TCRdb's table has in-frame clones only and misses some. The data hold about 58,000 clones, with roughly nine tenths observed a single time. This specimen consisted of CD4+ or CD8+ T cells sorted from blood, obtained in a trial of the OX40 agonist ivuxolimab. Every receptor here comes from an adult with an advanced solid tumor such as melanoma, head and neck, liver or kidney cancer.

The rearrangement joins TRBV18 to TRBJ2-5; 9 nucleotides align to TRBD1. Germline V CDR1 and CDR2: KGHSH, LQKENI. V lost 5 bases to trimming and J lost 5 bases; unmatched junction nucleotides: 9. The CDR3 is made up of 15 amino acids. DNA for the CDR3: TGTGCCAGCTCAGATTCCGGGACAGGGATCGAGACCCAGTACTTC. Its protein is CASSDSGTGIETQYF.

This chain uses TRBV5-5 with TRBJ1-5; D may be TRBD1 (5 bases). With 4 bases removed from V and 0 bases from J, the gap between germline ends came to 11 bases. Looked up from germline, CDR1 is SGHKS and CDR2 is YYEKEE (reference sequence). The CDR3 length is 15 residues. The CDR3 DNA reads TGTGCCAGCAGCCTAGGGACGGGTAGCAATCAGCCCCAGCATTTT. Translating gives CASSLGTGSNQPQHF.

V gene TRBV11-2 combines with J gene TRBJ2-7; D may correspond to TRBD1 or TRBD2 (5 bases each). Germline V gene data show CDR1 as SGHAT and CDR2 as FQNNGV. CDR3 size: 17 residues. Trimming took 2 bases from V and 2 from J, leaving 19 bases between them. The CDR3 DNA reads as TGTGCCAGCAGCTTAACGGGGACGAGCTGGCTTGCCTACGAGCAGTACTTC. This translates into CASSLTGTSWLAYEQYF.

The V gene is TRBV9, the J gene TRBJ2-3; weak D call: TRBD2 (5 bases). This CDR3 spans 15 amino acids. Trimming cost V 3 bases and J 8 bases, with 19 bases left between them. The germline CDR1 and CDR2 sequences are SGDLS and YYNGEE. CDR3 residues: CASSADLASPITQYF. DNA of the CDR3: TGTGCCAGCAGCGCCGACTTAGCGTCTCCTATTACGCAGTATTTT.

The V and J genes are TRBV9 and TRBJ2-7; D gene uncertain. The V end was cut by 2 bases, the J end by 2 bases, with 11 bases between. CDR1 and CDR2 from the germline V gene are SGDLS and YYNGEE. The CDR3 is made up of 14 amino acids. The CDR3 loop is CASSVRYEPYEQYF. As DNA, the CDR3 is TGTGCCAGCAGCGTTCGTTACGAGCCCTACGAGCAGTACTTC.

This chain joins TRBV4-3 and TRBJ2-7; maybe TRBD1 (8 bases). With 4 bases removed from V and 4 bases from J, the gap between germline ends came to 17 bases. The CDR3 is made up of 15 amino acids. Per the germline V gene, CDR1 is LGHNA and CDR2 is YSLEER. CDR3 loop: CASSREDREGYEQYF. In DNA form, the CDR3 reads TGCGCCAGCAGCCGAGAGGACAGGGAGGGGTACGAGCAGTACTTC.

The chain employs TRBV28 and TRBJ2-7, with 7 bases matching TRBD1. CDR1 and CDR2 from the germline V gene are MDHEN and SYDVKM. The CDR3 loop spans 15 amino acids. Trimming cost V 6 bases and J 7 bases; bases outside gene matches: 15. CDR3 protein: CASSFDDRAEGEQYF. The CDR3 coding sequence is TGTGCCAGCAGCTTTGATGACAGGGCGGAAGGGGAGCAGTACTTC.

This chain's CDR3 is CASSEMGGRWDEQYF. The CDR3 DNA reads as TGTGCCAGCAGTGAAATGGGGGGAAGGTGGGACGAGCAGTACTTC. This rearrangement joins TRBV2 to TRBJ2-7; D possibly corresponds to TRBD2 (6 bases). The CDR3 runs 15 residues. Germline V lookup: CDR1 SNHLY, CDR2 FYNNEI. Trimming shortened V by 2 bases and J by 5 bases, and 16 bases separated the two germline ends.

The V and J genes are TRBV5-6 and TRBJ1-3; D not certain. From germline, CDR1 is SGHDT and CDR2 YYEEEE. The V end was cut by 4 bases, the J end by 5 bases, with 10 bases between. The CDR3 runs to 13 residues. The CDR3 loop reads CASSALARNTIYF. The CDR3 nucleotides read TGTGCCAGCAGCGCCTTAGCTAGAAACACCATATATTTT.

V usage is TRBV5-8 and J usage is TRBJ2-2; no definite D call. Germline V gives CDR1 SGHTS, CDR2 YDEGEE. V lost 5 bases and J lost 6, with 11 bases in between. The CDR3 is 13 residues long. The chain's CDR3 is CASRSLGPGELFF. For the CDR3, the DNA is TGTGCCAGCAGATCCCTCGGGCCCGGGGAGCTGTTTTTT.

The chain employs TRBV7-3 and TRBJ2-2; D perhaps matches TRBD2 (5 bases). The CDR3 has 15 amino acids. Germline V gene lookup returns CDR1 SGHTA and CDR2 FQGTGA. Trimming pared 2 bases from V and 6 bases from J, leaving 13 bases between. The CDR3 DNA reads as TGTGCCAGCAGCTTACCTAGCCGATCCGCCGGGGAGCTGTTTTTT. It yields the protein CASSLPSRSAGELFF.

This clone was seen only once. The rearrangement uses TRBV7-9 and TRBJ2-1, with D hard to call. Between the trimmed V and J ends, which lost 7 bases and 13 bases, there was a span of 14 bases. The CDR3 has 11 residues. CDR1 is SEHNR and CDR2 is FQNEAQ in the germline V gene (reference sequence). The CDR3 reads CASNSLSEQFF. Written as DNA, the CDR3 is TGTGCCAGCAACTCCCTCTCGGAACAGTTCTTC.

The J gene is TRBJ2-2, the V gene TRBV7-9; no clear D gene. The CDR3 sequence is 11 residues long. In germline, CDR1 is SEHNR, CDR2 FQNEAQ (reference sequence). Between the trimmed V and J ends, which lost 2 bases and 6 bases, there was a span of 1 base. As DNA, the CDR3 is TGTGCCAGCAGCTTATCCGGGGAGCTGTTTTTT. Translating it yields CASSLSGELFF.

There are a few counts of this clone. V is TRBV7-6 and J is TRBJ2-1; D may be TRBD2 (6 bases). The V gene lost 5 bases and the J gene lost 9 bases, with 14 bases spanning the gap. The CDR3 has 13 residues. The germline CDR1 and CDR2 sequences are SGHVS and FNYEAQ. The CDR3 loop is CASSPRLDSEQFF. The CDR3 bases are TGTGCCAGCAGCCCAAGACTAGATTCTGAGCAGTTCTTC.

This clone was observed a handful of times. The CDR3 DNA is TGTGCCAGCAGCCCAACGACTAGCGGGTTCGCAGATACGCAGTATTTT. This encodes CASSPTTSGFADTQYF. The rearrangement uses TRBV4-2 and TRBJ2-3, with 10 bases aligning to TRBD2. The germline CDR1 and CDR2 sequences are LGHNA and YNFKEQ. After removal of 4 bases from V and 4 bases from J, the junction contained 8 bases not matched to a gene. The CDR3 is 16 residues long.

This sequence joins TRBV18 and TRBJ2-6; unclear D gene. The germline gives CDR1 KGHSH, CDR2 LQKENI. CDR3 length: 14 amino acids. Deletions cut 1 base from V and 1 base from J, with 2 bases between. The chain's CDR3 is CASSPLSGANVLTF. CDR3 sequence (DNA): TGTGCCAGCTCACCACTATCTGGGGCCAACGTCCTGACTTTC.

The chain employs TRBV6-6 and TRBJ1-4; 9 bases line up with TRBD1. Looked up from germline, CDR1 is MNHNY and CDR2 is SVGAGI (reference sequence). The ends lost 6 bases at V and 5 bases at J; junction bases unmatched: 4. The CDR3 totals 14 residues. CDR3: CASSRTGGNEKLFF. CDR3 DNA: TGTGCCAGCAGCCGCACAGGGGGCAATGAAAAACTGTTTTTT.

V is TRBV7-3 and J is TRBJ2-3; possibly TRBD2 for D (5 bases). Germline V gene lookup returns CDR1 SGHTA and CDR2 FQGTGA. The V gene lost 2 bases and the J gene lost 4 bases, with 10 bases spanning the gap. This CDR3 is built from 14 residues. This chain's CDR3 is CASSLQTGSDTQYF. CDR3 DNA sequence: TGTGCCAGCAGCTTACAAACGGGATCAGATACGCAGTATTTT.

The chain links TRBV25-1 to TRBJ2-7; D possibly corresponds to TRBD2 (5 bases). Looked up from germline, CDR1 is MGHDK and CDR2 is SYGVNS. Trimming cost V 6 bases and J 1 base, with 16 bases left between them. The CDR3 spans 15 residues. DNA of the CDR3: TGTGCCAGCAGCAGCGTGTGGGGAGTATCCTACGAGCAGTACTTC. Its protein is CASSSVWGVSYEQYF.

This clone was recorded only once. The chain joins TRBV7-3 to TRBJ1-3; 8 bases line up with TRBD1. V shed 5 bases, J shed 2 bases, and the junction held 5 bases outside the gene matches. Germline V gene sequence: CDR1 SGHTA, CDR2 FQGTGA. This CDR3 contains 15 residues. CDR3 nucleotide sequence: TGTGCCAGCAGCGCCTCAGGGGGCGCTGGAAACACCATATATTTT. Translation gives CASSASGGAGNTIYF.

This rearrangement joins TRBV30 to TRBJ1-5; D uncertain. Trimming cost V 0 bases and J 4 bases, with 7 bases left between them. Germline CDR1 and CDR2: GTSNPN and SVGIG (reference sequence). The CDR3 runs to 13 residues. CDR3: CAWSVDGNQPQHF. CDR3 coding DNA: TGTGCCTGGAGTGTAGACGGAAATCAGCCCCAGCATTTT.

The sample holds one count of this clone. CDR3 in amino acids: CASSYSAGVETQYF. CDR3 coding DNA: TGTGCCAGCAGTTACTCCGCGGGAGTGGAGACCCAGTACTTC. This chain connects TRBV6-5 to TRBJ2-5, with 7 bases aligning to TRBD2. Germline CDR1 reads MNHEY; CDR2 reads SVGAGI. V was pared by 0 bases and J by 5 bases, with 3 bases of the junction left unmatched. The CDR3 extends over 14 amino acids.